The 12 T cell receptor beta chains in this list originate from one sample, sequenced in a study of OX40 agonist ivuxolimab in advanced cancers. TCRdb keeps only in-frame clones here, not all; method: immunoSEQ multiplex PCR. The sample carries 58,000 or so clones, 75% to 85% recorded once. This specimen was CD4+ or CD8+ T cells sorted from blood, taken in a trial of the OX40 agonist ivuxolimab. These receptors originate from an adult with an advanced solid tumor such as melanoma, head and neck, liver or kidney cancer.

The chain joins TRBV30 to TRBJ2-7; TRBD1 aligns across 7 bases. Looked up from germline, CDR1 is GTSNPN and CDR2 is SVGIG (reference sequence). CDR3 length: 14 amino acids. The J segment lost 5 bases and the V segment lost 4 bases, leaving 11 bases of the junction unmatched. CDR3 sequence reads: CAWTPQGKANEQYF. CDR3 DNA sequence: TGTGCCTGGACTCCACAGGGGAAGGCGAACGAGCAGTACTTC.

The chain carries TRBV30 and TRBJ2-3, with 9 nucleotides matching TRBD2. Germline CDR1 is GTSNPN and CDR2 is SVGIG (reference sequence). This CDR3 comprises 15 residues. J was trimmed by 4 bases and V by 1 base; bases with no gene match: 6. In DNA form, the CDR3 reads TGTGCCTGGAGTGGGTCAAGCGGGAGGTCAGATACGCAGTATTTT. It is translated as CAWSGSSGRSDTQYF.

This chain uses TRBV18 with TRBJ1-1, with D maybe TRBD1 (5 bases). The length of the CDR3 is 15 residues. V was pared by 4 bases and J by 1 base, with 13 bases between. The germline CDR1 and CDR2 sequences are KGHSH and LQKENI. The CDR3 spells CASSRTAGTNTEAFF. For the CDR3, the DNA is TGTGCCAGCTCACGGACCGCGGGGACGAACACTGAAGCTTTCTTT.

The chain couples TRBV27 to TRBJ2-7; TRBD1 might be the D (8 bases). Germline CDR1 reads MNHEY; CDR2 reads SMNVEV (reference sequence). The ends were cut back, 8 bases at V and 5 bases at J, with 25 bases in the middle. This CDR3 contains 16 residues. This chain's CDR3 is CASAYAGVQGADEQYF. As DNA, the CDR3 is TGTGCCAGCGCCTATGCGGGGGTTCAGGGGGCAGACGAGCAGTACTTC.

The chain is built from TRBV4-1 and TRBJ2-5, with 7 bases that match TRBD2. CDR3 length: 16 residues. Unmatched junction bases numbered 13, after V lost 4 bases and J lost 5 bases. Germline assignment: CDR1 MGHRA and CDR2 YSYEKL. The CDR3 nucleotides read TGCGCCAGCAGCCTGGGTGGGGGAGGGCGCTTCGAGACCCAGTACTTC. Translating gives CASSLGGGGRFETQYF.

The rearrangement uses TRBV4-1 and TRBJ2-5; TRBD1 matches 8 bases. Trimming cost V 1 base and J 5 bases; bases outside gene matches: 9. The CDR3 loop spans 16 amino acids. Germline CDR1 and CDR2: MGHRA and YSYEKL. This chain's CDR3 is CASSQGGTGGRETQYF. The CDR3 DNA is TGCGCCAGCAGCCAAGGCGGAACAGGGGGAAGGGAGACCCAGTACTTC.

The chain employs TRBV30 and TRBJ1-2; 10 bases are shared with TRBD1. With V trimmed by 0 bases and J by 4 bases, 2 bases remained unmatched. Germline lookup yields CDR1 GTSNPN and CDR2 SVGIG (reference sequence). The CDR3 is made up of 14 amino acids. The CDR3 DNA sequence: TGTGCCTGGAGTGTTGGGACAGGGGTCTATGGCTACACCTTC. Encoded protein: CAWSVGTGVYGYTF. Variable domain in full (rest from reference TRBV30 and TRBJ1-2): SQTIHQWPATLVQPVGSPLSLECTVEGTSNPNLYWYRQAAGRGLQLLFYSVGIGQISSEVPQNLSASRPQDRQFILSSKKLLLSDSGFYLCAWSVGTGVYGYTFGSGTRLTVV.

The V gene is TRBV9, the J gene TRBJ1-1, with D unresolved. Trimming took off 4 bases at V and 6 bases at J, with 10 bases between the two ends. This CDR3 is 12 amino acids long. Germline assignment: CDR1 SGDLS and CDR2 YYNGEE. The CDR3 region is CASSPGISEAFF. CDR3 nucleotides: TGTGCCAGCAGCCCGGGGATATCTGAAGCTTTCTTT.

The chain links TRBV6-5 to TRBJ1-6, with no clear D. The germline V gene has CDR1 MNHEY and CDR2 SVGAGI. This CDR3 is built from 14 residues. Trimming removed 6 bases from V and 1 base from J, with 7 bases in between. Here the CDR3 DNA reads TGTGCCAGCAGGCGCGGGTCCTATAATTCACCCCTCCACTTT. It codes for CASRRGSYNSPLHF.

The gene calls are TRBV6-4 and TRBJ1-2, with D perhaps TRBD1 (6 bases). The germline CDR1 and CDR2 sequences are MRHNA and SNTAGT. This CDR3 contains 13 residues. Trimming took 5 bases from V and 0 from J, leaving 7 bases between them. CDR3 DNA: TGTGCCAGCAGTAGGGGGGCTAACTATGGCTACACCTTC. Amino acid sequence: CASSRGANYGYTF.

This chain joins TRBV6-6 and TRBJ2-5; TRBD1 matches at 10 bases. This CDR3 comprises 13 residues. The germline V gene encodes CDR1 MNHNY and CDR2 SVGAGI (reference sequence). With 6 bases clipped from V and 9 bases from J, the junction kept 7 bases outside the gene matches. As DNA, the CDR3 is TGTGCCAGCAGCACCGGGACAGGGGTATCCCAGTACTTC. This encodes CASSTGTGVSQYF.

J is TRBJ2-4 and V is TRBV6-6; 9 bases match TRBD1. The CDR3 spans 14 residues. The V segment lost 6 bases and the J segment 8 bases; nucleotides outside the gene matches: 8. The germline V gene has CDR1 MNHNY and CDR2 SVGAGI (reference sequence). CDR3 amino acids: CASRPGQGSHIQYF. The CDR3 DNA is TGTGCCAGCAGGCCGGGACAGGGATCGCACATTCAGTACTTC.